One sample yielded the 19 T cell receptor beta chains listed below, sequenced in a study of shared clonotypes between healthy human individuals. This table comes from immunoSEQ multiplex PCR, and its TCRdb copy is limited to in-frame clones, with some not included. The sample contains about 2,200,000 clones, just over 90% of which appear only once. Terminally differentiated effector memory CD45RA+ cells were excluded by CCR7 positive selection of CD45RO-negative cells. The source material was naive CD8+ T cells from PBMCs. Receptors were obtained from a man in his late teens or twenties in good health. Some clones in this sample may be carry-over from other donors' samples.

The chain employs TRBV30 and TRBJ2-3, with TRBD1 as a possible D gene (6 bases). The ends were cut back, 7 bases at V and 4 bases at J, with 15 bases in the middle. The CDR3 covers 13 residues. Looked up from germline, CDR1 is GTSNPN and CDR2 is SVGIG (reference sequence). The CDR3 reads CASEQGFADTQYF. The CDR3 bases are TGTGCCTCGGAACAGGGCTTCGCAGATACGCAGTATTTT.

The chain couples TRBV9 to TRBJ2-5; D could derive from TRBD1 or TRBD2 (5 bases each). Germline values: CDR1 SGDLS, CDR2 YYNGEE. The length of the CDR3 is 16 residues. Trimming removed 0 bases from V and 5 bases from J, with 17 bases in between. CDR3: CASSVGAAVEGETQYF. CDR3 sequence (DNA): TGTGCCAGCAGCGTAGGGGCGGCGGTCGAGGGGGAGACCCAGTACTTC. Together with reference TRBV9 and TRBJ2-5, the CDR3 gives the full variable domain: DSGVTQTPKHLITATGQRVTLRCSPRSGDLSVYWYQQSLDQGLQFLIQYYNGEERAKGNILERFSAQQFPDLHSELNLSSLELGDSALYFCASSVGAAVEGETQYFGPGTRLLVL.

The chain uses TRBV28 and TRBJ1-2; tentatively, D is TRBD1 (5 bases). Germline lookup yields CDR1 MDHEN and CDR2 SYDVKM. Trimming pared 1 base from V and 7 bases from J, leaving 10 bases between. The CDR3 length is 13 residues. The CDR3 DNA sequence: TGTGCCAGCAGTTTATCCCCGGACACTGGCTACACCTTC. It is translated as CASSLSPDTGYTF.

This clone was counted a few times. The CDR3 DNA reads TGTGCCTGGGGAAATATAGCGGGAGGGTGGACCGGGGAGCTGTTTTTT. Amino acid sequence: CAWGNIAGGWTGELFF. This sequence joins TRBV30 and TRBJ2-2; 11 nucleotides line up with TRBD2. This CDR3 spans 16 amino acids. The germline gives CDR1 GTSNPN, CDR2 SVGIG (reference sequence). The trim removed 5 bases at V and 5 bases at J, leaving 10 bases unmatched.

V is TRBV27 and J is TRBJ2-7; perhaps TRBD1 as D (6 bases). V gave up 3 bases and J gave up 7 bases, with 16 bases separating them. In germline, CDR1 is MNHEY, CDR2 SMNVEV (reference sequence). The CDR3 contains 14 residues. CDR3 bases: TGTGCCAGCAGTTTCGGGACACTCGGTGGTGAGCAGTACTTC. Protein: CASSFGTLGGEQYF.

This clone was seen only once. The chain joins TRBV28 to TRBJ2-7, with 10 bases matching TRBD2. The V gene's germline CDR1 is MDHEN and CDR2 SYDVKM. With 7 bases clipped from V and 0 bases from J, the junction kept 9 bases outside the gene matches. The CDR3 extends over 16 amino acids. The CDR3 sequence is CASTGLAEKSSYEQYF. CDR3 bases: TGTGCCAGCACCGGACTAGCGGAAAAAAGCTCCTACGAGCAGTACTTC.

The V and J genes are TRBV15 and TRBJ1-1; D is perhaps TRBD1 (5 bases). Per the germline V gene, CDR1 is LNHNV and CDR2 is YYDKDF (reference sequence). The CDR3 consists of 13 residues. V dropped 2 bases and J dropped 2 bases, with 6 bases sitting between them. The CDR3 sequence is CATSRQGNTEAFF. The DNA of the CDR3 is TGTGCCACCAGCAGACAGGGAAACACTGAAGCTTTCTTT.

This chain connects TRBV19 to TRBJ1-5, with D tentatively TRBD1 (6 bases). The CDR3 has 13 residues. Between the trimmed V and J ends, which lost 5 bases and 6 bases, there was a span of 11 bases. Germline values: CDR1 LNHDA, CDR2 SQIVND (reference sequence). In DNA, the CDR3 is TGTGCCAGTAGTCCCCACAGGGTTCAGCCCCAGCATTTT. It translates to CASSPHRVQPQHF.

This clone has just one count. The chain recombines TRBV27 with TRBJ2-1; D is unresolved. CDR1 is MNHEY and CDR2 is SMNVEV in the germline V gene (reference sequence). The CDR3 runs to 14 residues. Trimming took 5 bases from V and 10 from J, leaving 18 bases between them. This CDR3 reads CASSIRAPFEEQFF. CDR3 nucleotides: TGTGCCAGCAGTATCCGGGCCCCCTTCGAAGAGCAGTTCTTC.

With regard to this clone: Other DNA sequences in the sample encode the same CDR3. CDR3 sequence reads: CASSSRDYEQYF. The CDR3 coding sequence is TGTGCCAGCAGCTCCAGGGACTACGAGCAGTACTTC. This chain joins TRBV7-2 and TRBJ2-7, with a possible D match to TRBD1 (5 bases). V was clipped by 4 bases and J by 3 bases, with 7 bases between them. The CDR3 is 12 amino acids. The germline gives CDR1 SGHTA, CDR2 FQGNSA. The variable domain in full, completed from reference TRBV7-2 and TRBJ2-7, reads GAGVSQSPSNKVTEKGKDVELRCDPISGHTALYWYRQSLGQGLEFLIYFQGNSAPDKSGLPSDRFSAERTGGSVSTLTIQRTQQEDSAVYLCASSSRDYEQYFGPGTRLTVT.

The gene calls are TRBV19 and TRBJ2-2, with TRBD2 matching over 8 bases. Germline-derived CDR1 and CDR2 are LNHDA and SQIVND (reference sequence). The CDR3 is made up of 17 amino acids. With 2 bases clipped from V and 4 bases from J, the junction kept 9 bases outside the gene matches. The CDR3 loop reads CASSIITAGGSTGELFF. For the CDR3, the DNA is TGTGCCAGTAGTATAATTACCGCGGGAGGCAGCACCGGGGAGCTGTTTTTT.

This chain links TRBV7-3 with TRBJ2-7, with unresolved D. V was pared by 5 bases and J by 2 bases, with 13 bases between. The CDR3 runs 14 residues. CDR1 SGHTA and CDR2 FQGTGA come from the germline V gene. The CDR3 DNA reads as TGTGCCAGCAGCCACGGTTTTAATGCCTACGAGCAGTACTTC. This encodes CASSHGFNAYEQYF.

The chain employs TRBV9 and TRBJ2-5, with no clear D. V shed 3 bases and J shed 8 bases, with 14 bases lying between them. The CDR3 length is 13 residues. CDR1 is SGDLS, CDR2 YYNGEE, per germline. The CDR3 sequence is CASSAEAKSTQYF. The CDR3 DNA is TGTGCCAGCAGCGCCGAAGCCAAGAGCACCCAGTACTTC.

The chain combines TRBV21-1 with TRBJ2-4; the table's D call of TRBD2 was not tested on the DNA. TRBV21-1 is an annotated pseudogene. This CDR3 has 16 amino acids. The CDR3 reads CASSKKEAGSKNIQYF. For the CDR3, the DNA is TGTGCCAGCAGCAAAAAGGAGGCGGGGTCCAAAAACATTCAGTACTTC.

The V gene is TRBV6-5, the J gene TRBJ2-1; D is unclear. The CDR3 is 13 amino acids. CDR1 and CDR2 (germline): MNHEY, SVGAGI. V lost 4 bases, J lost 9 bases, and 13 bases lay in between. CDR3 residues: CASSFSPRSEQFF. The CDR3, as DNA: TGTGCCAGCAGTTTCTCTCCGCGATCTGAGCAGTTCTTC.

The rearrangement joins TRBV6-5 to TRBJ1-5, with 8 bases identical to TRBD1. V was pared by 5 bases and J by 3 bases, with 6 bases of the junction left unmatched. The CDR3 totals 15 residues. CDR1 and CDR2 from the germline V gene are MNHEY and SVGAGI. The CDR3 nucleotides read TGTGCCAGCAGTCGCGACAGGGGTAACAATCAGCCCCAGCATTTT. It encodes CASSRDRGNNQPQHF.

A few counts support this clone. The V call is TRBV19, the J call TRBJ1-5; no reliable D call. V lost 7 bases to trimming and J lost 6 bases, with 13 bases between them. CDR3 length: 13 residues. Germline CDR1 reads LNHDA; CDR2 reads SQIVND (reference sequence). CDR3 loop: CASISSLGQPQHF. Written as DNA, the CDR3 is TGTGCCAGTATATCCAGCCTAGGTCAGCCCCAGCATTTT.

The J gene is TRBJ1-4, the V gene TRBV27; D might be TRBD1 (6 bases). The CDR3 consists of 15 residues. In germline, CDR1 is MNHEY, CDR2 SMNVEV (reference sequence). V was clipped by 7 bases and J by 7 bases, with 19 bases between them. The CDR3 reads CASTPSGQGFEKLFF. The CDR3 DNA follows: TGTGCCAGCACCCCTTCGGGGCAGGGGTTTGAAAAACTGTTTTTT.

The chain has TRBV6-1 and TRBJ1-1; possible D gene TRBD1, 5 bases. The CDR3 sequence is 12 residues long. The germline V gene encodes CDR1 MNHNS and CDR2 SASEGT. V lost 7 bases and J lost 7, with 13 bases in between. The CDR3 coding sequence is TGTGCCAGCACCAGCCCGGGGGGTGAAGCTTTCTTT. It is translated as CASTSPGGEAFF.